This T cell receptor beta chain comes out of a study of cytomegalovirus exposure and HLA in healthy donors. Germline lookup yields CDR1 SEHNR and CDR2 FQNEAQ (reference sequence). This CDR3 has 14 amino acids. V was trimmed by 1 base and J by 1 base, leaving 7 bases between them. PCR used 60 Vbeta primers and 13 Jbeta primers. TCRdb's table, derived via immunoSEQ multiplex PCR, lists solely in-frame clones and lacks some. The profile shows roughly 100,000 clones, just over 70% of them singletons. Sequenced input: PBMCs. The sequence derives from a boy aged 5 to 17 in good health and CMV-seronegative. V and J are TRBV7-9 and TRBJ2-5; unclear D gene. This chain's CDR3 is CASSLGQVQETQYF. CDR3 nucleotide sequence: TGTGCCAGCAGCTTAGGACAAGTCCAAGAGACCCAGTACTTC. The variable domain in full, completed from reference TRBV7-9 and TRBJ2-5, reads DTGVSQNPRHKITKRGQNVTFRCDPISEHNRLYWYRQTLGQGPEFLTYFQNEAQLEKSRLLSDRFSAERPKGSFSTLEIQRTEQGDSAMYLCASSLGQVQETQYFGPGTRLLVL.